This T cell receptor (beta chain) derives from a study of beta chain features in type 1 diabetes. About this clone: The antigen is not known.

Expressed TCRB transcripts were sequenced because the entire RNA isolate underwent reverse transcription. Here immunoSEQ multiplex PCR was the method, and the copy in TCRdb shows in-frame clones only, minus some. The sample lists some 27,000 clones, roughly 61% seen once, with about 2.5% in the top ten. Study-level findings and limits: Moderate yet significant TCRB CDR3 shortening was seen in Type 1 diabetes patients in all four CD4+ subsets.

The origin of this receptor is a woman aged 25 to 45 with type 1 diabetes. Sequenced sample: Tregs from blood.

The CDR3 loop reads CAIRRLTNTGELFF. The CDR3, as DNA: TGTGCCATCAGGAGACTAACGAACACCGGGGAGCTGTTTTTT. The gene calls are TRBV10-3 and TRBJ2-2; a weak D match, TRBD2 (5 bases). Germline values: CDR1 ENHRY, CDR2 SYGVKD. This CDR3 region has 14 residues. Trimming left V 6 bases short and J 0 bases short, with 8 bases between.